What follows describes a single T cell receptor beta chain. The antigen remains undetermined. This entry belongs to a study of brain T cells in children with intractable seizures. Whole-study findings and limits: Viral specificity was inferred only from CDR3 similarity; HCMV serostatus was unknown. Absence of clones before surgery may stem from lower sequencing depth.

Only in-frame clones appear in the TCRdb table, and some are missing; sequencing was by immunoSEQ multiplex PCR. The sample has 35,000 to 50,000 clones; about nine tenths are singletons. Surgery cases with the highest brain T cell transcript signatures were chosen for sequencing. At least one anti-epileptic drug was given before surgery. Germline CDR1 reads SGHDT; CDR2 reads YYEEEE. The CDR3 length is 15 residues. Trimming took off 0 bases at V and 2 bases at J, with 12 bases between the two ends. The sequencing used peripheral blood, collected at surgery. The chain combines TRBV5-6 with TRBJ2-7; D remains ambiguous. The clonotype originates from a girl aged 2 to 10 with tuberous sclerosis and intractable seizures. The DNA for the CDR3 is TGTGCCAGCAGCTTGGGAGGAGCAGGAGCCTACGAGCAGTACTTC. Translation: CASSLGGAGAYEQYF.